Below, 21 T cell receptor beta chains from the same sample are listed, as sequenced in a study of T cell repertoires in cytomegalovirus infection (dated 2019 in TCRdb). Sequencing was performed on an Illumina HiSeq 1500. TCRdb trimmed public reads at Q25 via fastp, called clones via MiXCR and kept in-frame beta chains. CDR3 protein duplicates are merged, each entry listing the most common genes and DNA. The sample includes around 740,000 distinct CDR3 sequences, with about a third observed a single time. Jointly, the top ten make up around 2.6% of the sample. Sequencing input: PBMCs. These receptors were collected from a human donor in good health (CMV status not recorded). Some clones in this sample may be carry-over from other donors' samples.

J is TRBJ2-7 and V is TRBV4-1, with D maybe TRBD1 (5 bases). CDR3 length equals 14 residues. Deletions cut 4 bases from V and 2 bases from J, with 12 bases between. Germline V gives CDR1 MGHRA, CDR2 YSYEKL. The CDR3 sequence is CASSLQAGPYEQYF. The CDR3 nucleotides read TGCGCCAGCAGCCTCCAAGCAGGGCCCTACGAGCAGTACTTC.

CDR3 residues: CATSPDRVNSYEQYF. The CDR3 coding sequence is TGTGCCACCAGCCCCGACAGGGTTAACTCCTACGAGCAGTACTTC. The rearrangement uses TRBV15 and TRBJ2-7, with 7 bases that match TRBD1. Germline values: CDR1 LNHNV, CDR2 YYDKDF (reference sequence). V lost 5 bases, J lost 0 bases, and 7 bases stayed unmatched. The CDR3 is 15 amino acids.

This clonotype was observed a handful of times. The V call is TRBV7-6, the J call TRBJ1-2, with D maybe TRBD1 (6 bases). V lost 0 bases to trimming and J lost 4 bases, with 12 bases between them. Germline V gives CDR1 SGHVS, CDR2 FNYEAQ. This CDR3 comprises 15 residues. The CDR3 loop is CASSLANGGGYGYTF. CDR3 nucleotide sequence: TGTGCCAGCAGCTTAGCGAATGGGGGCGGCTATGGCTACACCTTC.

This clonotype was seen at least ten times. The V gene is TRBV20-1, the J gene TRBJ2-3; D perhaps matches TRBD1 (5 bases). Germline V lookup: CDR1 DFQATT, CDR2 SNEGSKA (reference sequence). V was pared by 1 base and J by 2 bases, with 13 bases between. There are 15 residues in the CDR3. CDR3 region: CSARGGSGNTDTQYF. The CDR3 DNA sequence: TGCAGTGCTAGAGGGGGCTCAGGGAACACAGATACGCAGTATTTT.

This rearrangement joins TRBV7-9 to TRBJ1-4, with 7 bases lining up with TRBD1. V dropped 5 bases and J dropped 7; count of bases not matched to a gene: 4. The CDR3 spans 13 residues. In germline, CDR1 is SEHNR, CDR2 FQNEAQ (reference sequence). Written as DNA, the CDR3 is TGTGCCAGCAGCATCAACAGGGGTGAAAAACTGTTTTTT. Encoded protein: CASSINRGEKLFF.

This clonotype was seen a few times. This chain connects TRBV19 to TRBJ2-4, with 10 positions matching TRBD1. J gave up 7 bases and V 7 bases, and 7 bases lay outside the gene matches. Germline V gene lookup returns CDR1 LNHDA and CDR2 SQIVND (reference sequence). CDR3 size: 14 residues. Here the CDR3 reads CASTSDRGMNIQYF. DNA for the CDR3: TGTGCCAGTACCTCGGACAGGGGGATGAACATTCAGTACTTC.

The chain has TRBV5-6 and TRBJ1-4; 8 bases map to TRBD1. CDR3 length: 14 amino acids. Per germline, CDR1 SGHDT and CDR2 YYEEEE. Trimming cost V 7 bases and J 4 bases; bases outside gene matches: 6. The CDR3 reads CASSDRGINEKLFF. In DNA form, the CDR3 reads TGTGCCAGCTCCGACAGGGGAATTAATGAAAAACTGTTTTTT.

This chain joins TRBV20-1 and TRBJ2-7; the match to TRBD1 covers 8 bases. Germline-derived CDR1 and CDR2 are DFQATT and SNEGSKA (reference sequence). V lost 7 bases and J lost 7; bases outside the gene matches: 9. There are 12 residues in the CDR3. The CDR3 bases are TGCAGTGTCCAACCCGGACAGGGTGAGCAGTACTTC. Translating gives CSVQPGQGEQYF.

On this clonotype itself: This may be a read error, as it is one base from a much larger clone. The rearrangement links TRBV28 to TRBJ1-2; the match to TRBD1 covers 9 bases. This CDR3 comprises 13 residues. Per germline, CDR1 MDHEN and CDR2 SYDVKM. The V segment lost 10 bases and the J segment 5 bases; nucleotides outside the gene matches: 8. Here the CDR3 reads CANRRDRVYGYTF. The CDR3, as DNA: TGTGCCAACCGGAGGGACAGGGTATATGGCTACACCTTC.

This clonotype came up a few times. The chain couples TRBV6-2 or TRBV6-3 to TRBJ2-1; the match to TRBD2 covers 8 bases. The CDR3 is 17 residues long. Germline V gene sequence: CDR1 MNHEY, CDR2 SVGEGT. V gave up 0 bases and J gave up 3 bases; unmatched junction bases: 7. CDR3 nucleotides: TGTGCCAGCAGTTACTCGAGGGGTAGCGGGAACTACAATGAGCAGTTCTTC. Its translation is CASSYSRGSGNYNEQFF.

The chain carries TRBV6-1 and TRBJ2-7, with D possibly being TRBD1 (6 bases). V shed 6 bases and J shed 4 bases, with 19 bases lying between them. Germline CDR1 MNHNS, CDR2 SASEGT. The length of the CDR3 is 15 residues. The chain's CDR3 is CASSKEKGDPYEQYF. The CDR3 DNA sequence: TGTGCCAGCAGCAAAGAAAAGGGGGACCCATACGAGCAGTACTTC.

The CDR3 coding sequence is TGTGCCACTGGACCCCCCGGGGGGCAAGAGACCCAGTACTTC. Protein product: CATGPPGGQETQYF. V is TRBV28 and J is TRBJ2-5; 7 bases fit TRBD2. V was clipped by 10 bases and J by 2 bases; unmatched bases: 10. Per the germline V gene, CDR1 is MDHEN and CDR2 is SYDVKM. CDR3 length equals 14 residues.

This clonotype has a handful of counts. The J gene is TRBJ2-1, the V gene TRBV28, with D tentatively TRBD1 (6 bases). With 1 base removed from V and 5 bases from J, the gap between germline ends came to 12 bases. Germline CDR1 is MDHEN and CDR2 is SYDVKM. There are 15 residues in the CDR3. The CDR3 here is CASSLSRGENNEQFF. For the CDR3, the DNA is TGTGCCAGCAGTTTATCCAGGGGTGAAAACAATGAGCAGTTCTTC.

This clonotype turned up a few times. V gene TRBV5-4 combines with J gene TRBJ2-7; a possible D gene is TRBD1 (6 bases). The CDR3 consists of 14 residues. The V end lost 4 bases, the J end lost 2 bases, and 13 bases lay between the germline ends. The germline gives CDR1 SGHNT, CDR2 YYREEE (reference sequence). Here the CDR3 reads CASSMAGQTYEQYF. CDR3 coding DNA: TGTGCCAGCAGCATGGCCGGACAGACCTACGAGCAGTACTTC.

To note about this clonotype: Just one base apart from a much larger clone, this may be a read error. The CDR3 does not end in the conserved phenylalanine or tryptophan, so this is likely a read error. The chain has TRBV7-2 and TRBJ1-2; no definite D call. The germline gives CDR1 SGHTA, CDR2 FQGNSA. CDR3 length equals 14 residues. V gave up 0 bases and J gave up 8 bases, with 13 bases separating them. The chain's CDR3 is CASSLAVIGLGYTL. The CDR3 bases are TGTGCCAGCAGCTTAGCGGTAATAGGGCTAGGCTACACCTTA.

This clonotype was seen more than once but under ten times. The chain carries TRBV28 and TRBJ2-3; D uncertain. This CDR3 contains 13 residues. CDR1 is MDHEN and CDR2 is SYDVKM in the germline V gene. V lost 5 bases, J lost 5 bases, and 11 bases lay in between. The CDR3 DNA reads TGTGCCAGCAGTCTCGGGTTGGTAGATACGCAGTATTTT. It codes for CASSLGLVDTQYF.

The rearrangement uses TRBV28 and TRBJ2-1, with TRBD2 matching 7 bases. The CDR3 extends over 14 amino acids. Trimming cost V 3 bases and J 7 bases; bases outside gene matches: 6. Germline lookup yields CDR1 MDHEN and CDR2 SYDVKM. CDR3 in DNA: TGTGCCAGCAGTTTGGCCGGGACTACTAATGAGCAGTTCTTC. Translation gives CASSLAGTTNEQFF.

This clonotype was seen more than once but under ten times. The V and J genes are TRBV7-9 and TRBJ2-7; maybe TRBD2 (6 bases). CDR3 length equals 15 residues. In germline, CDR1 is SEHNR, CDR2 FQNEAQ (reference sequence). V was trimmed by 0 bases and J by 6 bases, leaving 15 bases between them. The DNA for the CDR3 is TGTGCCAGCAGCTTAGCCCTGGGCGGGGCCCCCGAGCAGTACTTC. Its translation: CASSLALGGAPEQYF.

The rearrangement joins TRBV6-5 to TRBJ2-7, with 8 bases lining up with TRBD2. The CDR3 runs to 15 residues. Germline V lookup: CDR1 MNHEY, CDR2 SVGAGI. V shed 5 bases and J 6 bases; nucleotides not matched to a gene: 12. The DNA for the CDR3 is TGTGCCAGCAGTCCCGACATGGCGGGGGGCGGCGAGCAGTACTTC. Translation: CASSPDMAGGGEQYF.

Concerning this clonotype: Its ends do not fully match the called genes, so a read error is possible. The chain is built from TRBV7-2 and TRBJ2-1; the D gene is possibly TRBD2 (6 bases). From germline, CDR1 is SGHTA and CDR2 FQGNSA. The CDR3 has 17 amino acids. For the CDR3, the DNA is TGTGCCAGCAGCTTACAAGAGGGCGGGGCTACCTACAATGAGCATTTCTTC. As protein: CASSLQEGGATYNEHFF. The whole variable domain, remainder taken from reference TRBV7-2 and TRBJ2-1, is GAGVSQSPSNKVTEKGKDVELRCDPISGHTALYWYRQSLGQGLEFLIYFQGNSAPDKSGLPSDRFSAERTGGSVSTLTIQRTQQEDSAVYLCASSLQEGGATYNEHFFGPGTRLTVL.

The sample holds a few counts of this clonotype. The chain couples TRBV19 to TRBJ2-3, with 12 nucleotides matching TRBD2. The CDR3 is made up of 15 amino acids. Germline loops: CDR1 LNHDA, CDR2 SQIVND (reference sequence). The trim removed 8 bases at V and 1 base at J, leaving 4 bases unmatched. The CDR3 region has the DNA TGTGCCAGTCGACTAGCGGGAGACGGCACAGATACGCAGTATTTT. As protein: CASRLAGDGTDTQYF.